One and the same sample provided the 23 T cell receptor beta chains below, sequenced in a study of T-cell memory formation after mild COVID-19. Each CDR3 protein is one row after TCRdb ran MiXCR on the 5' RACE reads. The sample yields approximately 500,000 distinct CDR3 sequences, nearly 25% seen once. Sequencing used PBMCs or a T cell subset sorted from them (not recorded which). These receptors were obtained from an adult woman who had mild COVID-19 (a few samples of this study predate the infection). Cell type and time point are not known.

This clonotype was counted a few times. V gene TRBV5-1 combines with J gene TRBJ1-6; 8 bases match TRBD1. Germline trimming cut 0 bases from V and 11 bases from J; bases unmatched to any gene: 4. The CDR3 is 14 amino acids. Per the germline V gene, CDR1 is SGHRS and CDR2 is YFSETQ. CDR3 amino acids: CASSLAGQGAPLHF. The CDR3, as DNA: TGCGCCAGCAGCTTGGCTGGACAGGGCGCACCCCTCCACTTT.

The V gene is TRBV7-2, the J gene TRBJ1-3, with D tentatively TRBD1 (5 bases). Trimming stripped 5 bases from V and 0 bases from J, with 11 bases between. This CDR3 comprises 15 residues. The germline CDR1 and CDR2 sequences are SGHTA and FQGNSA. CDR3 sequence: CASSPRTISGNTIYF. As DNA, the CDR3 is TGTGCCAGCAGCCCTCGGACAATCTCTGGAAACACCATATATTTT.

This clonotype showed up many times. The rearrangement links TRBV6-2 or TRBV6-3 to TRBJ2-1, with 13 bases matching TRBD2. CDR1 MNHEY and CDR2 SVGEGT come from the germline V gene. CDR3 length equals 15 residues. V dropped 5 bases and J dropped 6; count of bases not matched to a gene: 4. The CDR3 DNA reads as TGTGCCAGCAGTGCGACTAGCGGGGGGCGCAATGAGCAGTTCTTC. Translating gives CASSATSGGRNEQFF.

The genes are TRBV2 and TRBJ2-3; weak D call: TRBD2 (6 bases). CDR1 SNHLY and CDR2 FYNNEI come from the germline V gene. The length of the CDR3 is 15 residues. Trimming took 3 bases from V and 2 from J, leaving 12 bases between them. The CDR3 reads CASSDAGLVTDTQYF. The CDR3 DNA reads TGTGCCAGCAGTGATGCGGGATTAGTCACAGATACGCAGTATTTT.

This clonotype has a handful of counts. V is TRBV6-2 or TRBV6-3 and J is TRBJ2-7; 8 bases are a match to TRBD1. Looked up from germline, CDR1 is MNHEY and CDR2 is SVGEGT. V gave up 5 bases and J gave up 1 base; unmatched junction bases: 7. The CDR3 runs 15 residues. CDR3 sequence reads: CASSRRQGPSYEQYF. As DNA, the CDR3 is TGTGCCAGCAGTAGAAGACAGGGGCCATCCTACGAGCAGTACTTC.

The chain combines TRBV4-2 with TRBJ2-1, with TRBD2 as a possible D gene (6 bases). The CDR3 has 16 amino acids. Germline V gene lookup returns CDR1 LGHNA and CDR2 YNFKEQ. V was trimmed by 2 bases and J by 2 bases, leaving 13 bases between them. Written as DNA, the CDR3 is TGTGCCAGCAGCCAACCACTCCGCGGGGCCTACAATGAGCAGTTCTTC. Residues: CASSQPLRGAYNEQFF.

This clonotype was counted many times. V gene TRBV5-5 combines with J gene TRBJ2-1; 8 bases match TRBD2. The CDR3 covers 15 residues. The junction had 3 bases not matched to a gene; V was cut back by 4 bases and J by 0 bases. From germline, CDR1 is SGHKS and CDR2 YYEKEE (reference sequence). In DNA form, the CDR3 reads TGTGCCAGCAGCCGGGAGGGGAGCTCCTACAATGAGCAGTTCTTC. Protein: CASSREGSSYNEQFF. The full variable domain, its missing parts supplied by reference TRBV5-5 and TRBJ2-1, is DAGVTQSPTHLIKTRGQQVTLRCSPISGHKSVSWYQQVLGQGPQFIFQYYEKEERGRGNFPDRFSARQFPNYSSELNVNALLLGDSALYLCASSREGSSYNEQFFGPGTRLTVL.

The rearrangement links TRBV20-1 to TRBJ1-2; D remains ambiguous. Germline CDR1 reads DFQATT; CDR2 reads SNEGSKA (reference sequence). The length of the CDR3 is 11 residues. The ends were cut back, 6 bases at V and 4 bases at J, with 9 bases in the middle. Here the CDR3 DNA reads TGCAGTGCCAGAAGCTCCTATGGCTACACCTTC. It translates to CSARSSYGYTF.

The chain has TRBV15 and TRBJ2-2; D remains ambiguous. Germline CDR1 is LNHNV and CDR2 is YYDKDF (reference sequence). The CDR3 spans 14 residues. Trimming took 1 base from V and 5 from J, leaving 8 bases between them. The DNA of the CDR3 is TGTGCCACCAGCAGAGCATTCACGACCGGGGAGCTGTTTTTT. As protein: CATSRAFTTGELFF.

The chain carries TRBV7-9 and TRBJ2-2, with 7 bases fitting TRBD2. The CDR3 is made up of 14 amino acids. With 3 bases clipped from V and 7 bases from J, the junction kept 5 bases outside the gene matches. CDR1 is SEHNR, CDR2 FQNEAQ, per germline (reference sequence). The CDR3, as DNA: TGTGCCAGCAGCTTCGCCGGGGAGGGCGGGGAGCTGTTTTTT. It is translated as CASSFAGEGGELFF. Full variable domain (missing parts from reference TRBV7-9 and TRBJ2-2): DTGVSQNPRHKITKRGQNVTFRCDPISEHNRLYWYRQTLGQGPEFLTYFQNEAQLEKSRLLSDRFSAERPKGSFSTLEIQRTEQGDSAMYLCASSFAGEGGELFFGEGSRLTVL.

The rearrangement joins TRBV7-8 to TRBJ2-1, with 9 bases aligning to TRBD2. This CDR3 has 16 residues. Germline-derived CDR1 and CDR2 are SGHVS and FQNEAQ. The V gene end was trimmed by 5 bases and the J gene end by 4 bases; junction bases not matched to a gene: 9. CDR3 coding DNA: TGTGCCAGCAGCGGTAGCGGGAGATGGTCGTACAATGAGCAGTTCTTC. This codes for CASSGSGRWSYNEQFF.

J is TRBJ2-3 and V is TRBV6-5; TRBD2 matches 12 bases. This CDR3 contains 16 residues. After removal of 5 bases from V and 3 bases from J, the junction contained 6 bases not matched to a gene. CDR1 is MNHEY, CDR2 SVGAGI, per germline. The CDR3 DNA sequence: TGTGCCAGCAGTCGGACTAGCGGGGCCAATACAGATACGCAGTATTTT. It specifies CASSRTSGANTDTQYF.

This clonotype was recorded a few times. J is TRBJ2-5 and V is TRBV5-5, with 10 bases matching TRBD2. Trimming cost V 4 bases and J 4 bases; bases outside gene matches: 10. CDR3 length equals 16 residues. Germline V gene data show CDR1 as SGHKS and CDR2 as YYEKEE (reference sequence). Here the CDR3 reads CASSPRLAGVGETQYF. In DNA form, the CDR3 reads TGTGCCAGCAGCCCTCGGCTAGCGGGGGTTGGAGAGACCCAGTACTTC.

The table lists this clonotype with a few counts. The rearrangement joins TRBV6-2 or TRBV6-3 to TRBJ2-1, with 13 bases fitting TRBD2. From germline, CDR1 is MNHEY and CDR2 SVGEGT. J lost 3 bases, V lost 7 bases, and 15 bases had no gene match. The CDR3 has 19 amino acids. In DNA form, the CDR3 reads TGTGCCAGCAACCCTTTGAAGGGACTAGCGGGACACATCTACAATGAGCAGTTCTTC. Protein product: CASNPLKGLAGHIYNEQFF.

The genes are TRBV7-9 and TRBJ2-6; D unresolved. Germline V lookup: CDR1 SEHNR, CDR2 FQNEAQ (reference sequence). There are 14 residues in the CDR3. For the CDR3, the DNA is TGTGCAGGCCTGAGAGCCTCTGGGGCCAACGTCCTGACTTTC. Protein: CAGLRASGANVLTF.

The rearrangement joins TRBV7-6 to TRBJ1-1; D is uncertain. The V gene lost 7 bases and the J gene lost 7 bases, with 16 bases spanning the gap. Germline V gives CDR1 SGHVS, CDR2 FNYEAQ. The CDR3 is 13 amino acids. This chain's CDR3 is CASTSYPGFEAFF. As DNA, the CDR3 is TGTGCCAGCACCTCGTACCCCGGCTTTGAAGCTTTCTTT.

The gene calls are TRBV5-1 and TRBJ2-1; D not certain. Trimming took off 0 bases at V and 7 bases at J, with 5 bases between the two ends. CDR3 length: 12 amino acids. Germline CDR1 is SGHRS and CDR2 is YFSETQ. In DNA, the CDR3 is TGCGCCAGCAGCTTGGTCTGGAATGAGCAGTTCTTC. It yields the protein CASSLVWNEQFF. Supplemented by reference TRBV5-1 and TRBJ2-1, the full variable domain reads KAGVTQTPRYLIKTRGQQVTLSCSPISGHRSVSWYQQTPGQGLQFLFEYFSETQRNKGNFPGRFSGRQFSNSRSEMNVSTLELGDSALYLCASSLVWNEQFFGPGTRLTVL.

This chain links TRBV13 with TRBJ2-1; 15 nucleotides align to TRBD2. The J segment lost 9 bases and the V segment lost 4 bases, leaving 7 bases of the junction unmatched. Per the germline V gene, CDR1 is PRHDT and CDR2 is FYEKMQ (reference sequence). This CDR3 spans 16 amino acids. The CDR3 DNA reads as TGTGCCAGCAGCTCTGGACTAGCGGGGGGGCACAGTGAGCAGTTCTTC. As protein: CASSSGLAGGHSEQFF.

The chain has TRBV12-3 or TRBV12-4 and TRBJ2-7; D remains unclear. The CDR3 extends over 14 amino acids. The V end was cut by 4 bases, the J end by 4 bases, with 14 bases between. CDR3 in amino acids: CASSSDSMSYEQYF. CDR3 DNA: TGTGCCAGCAGTTCAGATAGCATGAGTTACGAGCAGTACTTC.

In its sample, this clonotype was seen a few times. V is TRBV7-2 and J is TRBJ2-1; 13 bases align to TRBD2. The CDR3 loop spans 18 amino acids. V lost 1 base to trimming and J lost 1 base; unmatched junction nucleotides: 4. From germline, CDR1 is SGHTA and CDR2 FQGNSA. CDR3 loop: CASSLGLAGGQSYNEQFF. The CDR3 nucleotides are TGTGCCAGCAGCTTAGGACTAGCGGGAGGACAATCCTACAATGAGCAGTTCTTC.

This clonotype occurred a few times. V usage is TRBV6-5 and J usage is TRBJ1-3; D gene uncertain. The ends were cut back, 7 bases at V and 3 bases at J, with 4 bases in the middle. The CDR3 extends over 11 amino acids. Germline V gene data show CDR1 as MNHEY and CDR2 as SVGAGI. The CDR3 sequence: CASKGGNTIYF. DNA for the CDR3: TGTGCCAGCAAGGGTGGAAACACCATATATTTT.

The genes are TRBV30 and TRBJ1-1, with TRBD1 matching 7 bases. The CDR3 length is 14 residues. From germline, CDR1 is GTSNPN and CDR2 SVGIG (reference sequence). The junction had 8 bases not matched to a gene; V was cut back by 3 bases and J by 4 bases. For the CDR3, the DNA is TGTGCCTGGAGACAGGGGATGGGGAGCACTGAAGCTTTCTTT. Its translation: CAWRQGMGSTEAFF.

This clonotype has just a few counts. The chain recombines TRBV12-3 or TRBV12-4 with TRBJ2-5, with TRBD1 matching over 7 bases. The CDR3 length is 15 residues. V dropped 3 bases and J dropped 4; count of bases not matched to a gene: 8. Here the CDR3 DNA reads TGTGCCAGCAGTTTCCGAAAGACAGGGAGAGAGACCCAGTACTTC. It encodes CASSFRKTGRETQYF.